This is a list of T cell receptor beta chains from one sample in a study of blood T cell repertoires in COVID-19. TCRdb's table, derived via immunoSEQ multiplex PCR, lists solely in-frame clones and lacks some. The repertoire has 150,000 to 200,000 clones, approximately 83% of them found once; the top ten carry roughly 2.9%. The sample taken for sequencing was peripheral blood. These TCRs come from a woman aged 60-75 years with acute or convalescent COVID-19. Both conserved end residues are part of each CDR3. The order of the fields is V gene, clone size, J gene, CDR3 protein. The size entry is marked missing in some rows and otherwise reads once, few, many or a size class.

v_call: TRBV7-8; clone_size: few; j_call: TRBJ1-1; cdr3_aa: CASSLFQGQVNTEAFF
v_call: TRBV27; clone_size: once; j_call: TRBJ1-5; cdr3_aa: CASSLDSNSNQPQHF
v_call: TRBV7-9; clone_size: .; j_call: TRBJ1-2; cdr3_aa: CASSLMDQGRTF
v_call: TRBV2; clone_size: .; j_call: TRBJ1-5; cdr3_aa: CASSGQGANQPQHF
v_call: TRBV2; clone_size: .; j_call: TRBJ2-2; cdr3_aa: CASIMTGSGTGELFF
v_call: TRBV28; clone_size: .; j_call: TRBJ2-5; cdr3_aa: CASSSLPLAGGGETQYF
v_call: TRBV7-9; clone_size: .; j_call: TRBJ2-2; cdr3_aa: CASSLKVRLAGVTGELFF
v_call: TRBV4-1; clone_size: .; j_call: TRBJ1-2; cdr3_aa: CASSPPGPNRVLSGYTF
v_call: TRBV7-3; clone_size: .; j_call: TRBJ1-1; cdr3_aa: CASSLTGQGATEAFF
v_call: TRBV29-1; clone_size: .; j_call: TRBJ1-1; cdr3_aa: CSVLQGGFEAFF
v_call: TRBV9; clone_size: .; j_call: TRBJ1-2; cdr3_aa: CASSALDRGDYGYTF
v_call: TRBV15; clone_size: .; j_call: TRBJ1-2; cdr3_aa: CATSETGGFGYTF
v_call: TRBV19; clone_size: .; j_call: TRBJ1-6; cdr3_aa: CASSSRTGGGNSPLHF
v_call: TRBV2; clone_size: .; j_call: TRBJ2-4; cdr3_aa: CASSESSGVNIQYF
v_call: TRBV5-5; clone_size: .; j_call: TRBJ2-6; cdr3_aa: CASSANTGTGANVLTF
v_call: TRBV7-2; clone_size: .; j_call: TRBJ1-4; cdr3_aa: CASSFAQGVSDGAKLFF
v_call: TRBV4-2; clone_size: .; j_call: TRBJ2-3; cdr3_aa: CASREEAGAPDTQYF
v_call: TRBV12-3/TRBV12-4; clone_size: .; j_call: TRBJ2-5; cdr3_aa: CASSQPAGRAQYF
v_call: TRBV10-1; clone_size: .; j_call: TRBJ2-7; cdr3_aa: CASSESPRDRGIEQYF
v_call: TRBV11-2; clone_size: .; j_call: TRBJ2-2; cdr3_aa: CASSPPGGETGELFF
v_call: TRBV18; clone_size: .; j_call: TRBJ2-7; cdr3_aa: CASSSDRYSYEQYF
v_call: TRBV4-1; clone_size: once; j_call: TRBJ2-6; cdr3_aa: CASSQGRIQGKGANVLTF
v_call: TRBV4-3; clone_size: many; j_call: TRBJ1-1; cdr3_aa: CASSPDRGPILGTEAFF
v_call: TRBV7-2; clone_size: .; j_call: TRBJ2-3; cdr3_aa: CASSETSTDTQYF
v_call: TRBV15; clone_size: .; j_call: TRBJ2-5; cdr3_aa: CATSRGLAQETQYF
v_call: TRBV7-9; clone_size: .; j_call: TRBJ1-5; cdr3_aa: CASSLVYRGRPQPQHF
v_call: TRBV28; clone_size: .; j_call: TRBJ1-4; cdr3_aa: CASSYQTGLSEKLFF
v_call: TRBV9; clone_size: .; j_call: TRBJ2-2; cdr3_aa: CASSVAASWGGELFF
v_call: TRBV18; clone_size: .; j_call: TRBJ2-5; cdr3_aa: CASSPGTGSAQYF
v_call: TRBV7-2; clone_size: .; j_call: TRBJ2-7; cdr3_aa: CASSFGIARVEQYF
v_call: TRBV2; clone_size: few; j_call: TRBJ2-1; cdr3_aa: CASSEEGRLAAEQFF